The present TCR beta chain was sequenced within a study of beta chain features in type 1 diabetes. Study-wide points: TCRB CDR3 length was moderately but significantly reduced in all four CD4+ subsets of Type 1 diabetes patients. Researchers could not determine here whether HLA type influences TCRB rearrangement.

What was sequenced were expressed TCRB transcripts, since all of the isolated RNA had been reverse transcribed. Profiling relied on immunoSEQ multiplex PCR, and the TCRdb table lists in-frame clones only, not all of them. The sample shows 200,000 to 250,000 clones, approximately 11% of them seen only once. The CDR3 is made up of 15 amino acids. The germline gives CDR1 SGHTA, CDR2 FQGTGA. J gave up 1 base and V 1 base, and 2 bases lay outside the gene matches. This clone was detected only a few times. Its antigen is not known. This sequence originates from a man aged 18 to 35 in good health. Sequencing was done on a sample of central memory CD4+ T cells from blood. The chain has TRBV7-3 and TRBJ2-3, with TRBD2 identical over 7 bases. DNA for the CDR3: TGTGCCAGCAGCTTAAGGCTAGCGGGCACAGATACGCAGTATTTT. Protein product: CASSLRLAGTDTQYF.